These 29 T cell receptor beta chains were sequenced from one sample in a study of shared clonotypes between healthy human individuals. The table came from immunoSEQ multiplex PCR; TCRdb's copy has only in-frame clones and leaves some out. The table shows roughly 1,000,000 clones, with 75% to 80% occurring only once. The specimen was memory CD4+ T cells from PBMCs. Subset noted: CD45RA-negative fraction. These receptors came from a man between 18 and 35 years old in good health. Some clones in this sample may be carry-over from other donors' samples.

This chain uses TRBV2 with TRBJ2-5; 9 bases agree with TRBD1. The CDR3 contains 15 residues. J lost 4 bases, V lost 6 bases, and 9 bases had no gene match. CDR1 and CDR2 (germline): SNHLY, FYNNEI. The CDR3 DNA sequence: TGTGCCAGCAGGAAACAGGGGGCTGGCGGAGAGACCCAGTACTTC. It codes for CASRKQGAGGETQYF.

CDR3 nucleotides: TGCAGCGTTGGGTCGGGGCGGGAGACCCAGTACTTC. This translates into CSVGSGRETQYF. The chain carries TRBV29-1 and TRBJ2-5; possibly TRBD1 or TRBD2 for D (5 bases each). The CDR3 sequence is 12 residues long. V was cut by 4 bases and J by 5 bases, with 11 bases left in between. Germline V lookup: CDR1 SQVTM, CDR2 ANQGSEA.

This clone was seen many times. The V and J genes are TRBV7-2 and TRBJ2-7; maybe TRBD2 (6 bases). This CDR3 contains 16 residues. V lost 1 base and J lost 0, with 13 bases in between. The germline gives CDR1 SGHTA, CDR2 FQGNSA. The CDR3 sequence is CASSLGPSAPSYEQYF. CDR3 sequence (DNA): TGTGCCAGCAGCTTAGGCCCTAGCGCCCCCTCCTACGAGCAGTACTTC.

DNA for the CDR3: TGTGCCAGCACGCCCCCGGGGACAGGTTTCTACGAGCAGTACTTC. This encodes CASTPPGTGFYEQYF. The gene calls are TRBV5-5 and TRBJ2-7; TRBD1 aligns across 8 bases. Germline values: CDR1 SGHKS, CDR2 YYEKEE (reference sequence). CDR3 length: 15 residues. The V gene end was trimmed by 6 bases and the J gene end by 3 bases; junction bases not matched to a gene: 11.

The V and J genes are TRBV18 and TRBJ2-7; TRBD2 might be the D (5 bases). Trimming took off 6 bases at V and 6 bases at J, with 21 bases between the two ends. CDR1 KGHSH and CDR2 LQKENI come from the germline V gene. The CDR3 extends over 15 amino acids. The CDR3 spells CASSRGTRENGEQYF. The CDR3 DNA reads TGTGCCAGCTCCCGCGGCACTAGAGAGAATGGCGAGCAGTACTTC.

The chain recombines TRBV10-3 with TRBJ2-2, with TRBD2 identical over 7 bases. The CDR3 extends over 15 amino acids. V was clipped by 6 bases and J by 3 bases; unmatched bases: 7. Germline CDR1 is ENHRY and CDR2 is SYGVKD. The CDR3 DNA reads as TGTGCCATCAGACCAGCGGGAAGGGACACCGGGGAGCTGTTTTTT. Protein sequence: CAIRPAGRDTGELFF.

The chain couples TRBV5-1 to TRBJ1-5; TRBD1 might be the D (5 bases). Between the trimmed V and J ends, which lost 4 bases and 2 bases, there was a span of 13 bases. This CDR3 is 15 amino acids long. Per germline, CDR1 SGHRS and CDR2 YFSETQ. The CDR3 nucleotides read TGCGCCAGCAGCCCCGGGGGGGGAGGCAATCAGCCCCAGCATTTT. This encodes CASSPGGGGNQPQHF.

The chain has TRBV27 and TRBJ2-1, with a weak D call TRBD2 (5 bases). Trimming took 3 bases from V and 9 from J, leaving 12 bases between them. Germline CDR1 MNHEY, CDR2 SMNVEV (reference sequence). The CDR3 totals 13 residues. The CDR3 is CASSLNSAGEQFF. The CDR3 DNA reads as TGTGCCAGCAGTTTGAACTCCGCGGGTGAGCAGTTCTTC.

The chain couples TRBV27 to TRBJ2-7, with D unresolved. From germline, CDR1 is MNHEY and CDR2 SMNVEV (reference sequence). Trimming pared 7 bases from V and 6 bases from J, leaving 7 bases between. The CDR3 runs to 10 residues. The CDR3 here is CASTGPEQYF. In DNA form, the CDR3 reads TGTGCCAGCACTGGCCCCGAGCAGTACTTC.

The chain recombines TRBV9 with TRBJ2-7, with 11 positions matching TRBD2. Losses at the gene ends were 3 bases for V and 6 bases for J; bases not matched to a gene: 5. Per germline, CDR1 SGDLS and CDR2 YYNGEE. This CDR3 is 14 amino acids long. The CDR3 loop is CASSELAGVGEQYF. The CDR3 DNA sequence: TGTGCCAGCAGCGAACTAGCGGGAGTTGGCGAGCAGTACTTC.

V gene TRBV2 combines with J gene TRBJ2-2, with 11 bases matching TRBD1. This CDR3 has 17 amino acids. Germline lookup yields CDR1 SNHLY and CDR2 FYNNEI. The junction had 8 bases not matched to a gene; V was cut back by 4 bases and J by 4 bases. The CDR3 here is CASSVDRGHLITGELFF. In nucleotides, the CDR3 is TGTGCCAGCAGTGTGGACAGGGGGCATCTTATCACCGGGGAGCTGTTTTTT.

This rearrangement joins TRBV19 to TRBJ1-1; no clear D gene. In germline, CDR1 is LNHDA, CDR2 SQIVND (reference sequence). The CDR3 is 14 residues long. V lost 5 bases to trimming and J lost 0 bases, with 10 bases between them. CDR3 sequence reads: CASSPWTVNTEAFF. In DNA, the CDR3 is TGTGCCAGTAGTCCCTGGACGGTGAACACTGAAGCTTTCTTT.

The gene calls are TRBV5-8 and TRBJ1-5, with 9 bases that match TRBD1. Germline values: CDR1 SGHTS, CDR2 YDEGEE. There are 16 residues in the CDR3. V lost 4 bases, J lost 2 bases, and 7 bases stayed unmatched. This CDR3 is CASSRTGALGNQPQHF. DNA of the CDR3: TGTGCCAGCAGCCGGACAGGGGCCCTGGGCAATCAGCCCCAGCATTTT.

This clone has a handful of counts. The chain recombines TRBV5-1 with TRBJ1-2; unclear D gene. The V end was cut by 5 bases, the J end by 3 bases, with 8 bases between. The germline gives CDR1 SGHRS, CDR2 YFSETQ. The CDR3 runs 12 residues. In DNA form, the CDR3 reads TGCGCCAGCAGAGGCGTGGACTATGGCTACACCTTC. It translates to CASRGVDYGYTF.

The rearrangement joins TRBV5-1 to TRBJ1-1; D is ambiguous. Germline values: CDR1 SGHRS, CDR2 YFSETQ. The CDR3 is made up of 19 amino acids. The germline V and J ends were trimmed by 0 bases and 5 bases, with 26 bases remaining between them. CDR3 sequence reads: CASSLGTGLLTPEGTEAFF. CDR3 sequence (DNA): TGCGCCAGCAGCTTGGGTACTGGTCTTCTCACCCCTGAAGGGACTGAAGCTTTCTTT.

The chain combines TRBV9 with TRBJ2-5; 7 bases fit TRBD2. The CDR3 consists of 15 residues. The trim removed 1 base at V and 5 bases at J, leaving 8 bases unmatched. The V gene's germline CDR1 is SGDLS and CDR2 YYNGEE. The CDR3 sequence: CASSVYPGGGETQYF. CDR3 in DNA: TGTGCCAGCAGCGTATATCCGGGAGGTGGTGAGACCCAGTACTTC.

This clone has only one observation. The V call is TRBV6-1, the J call TRBJ1-5, with 7 bases matching TRBD1. The CDR3 is 14 amino acids. Losses at the gene ends were 7 bases for V and 0 bases for J; bases not matched to a gene: 3. The germline CDR1 and CDR2 sequences are MNHNS and SASEGT. The CDR3 protein is CASTGTVSNQPQHF. CDR3 sequence (DNA): TGTGCCAGCACTGGGACAGTTAGCAATCAGCCCCAGCATTTT.

CDR3 nucleotide sequence: TGCGCCAGCAGCTTGGGAGGACAGGGGGCAGGCTATGGCTACACCTTC. Protein sequence: CASSLGGQGAGYGYTF. The chain couples TRBV5-1 to TRBJ1-2; 11 positions match TRBD1. The CDR3 has 16 residues. Germline V gene data show CDR1 as SGHRS and CDR2 as YFSETQ. V lost 0 bases to trimming and J lost 4 bases; unmatched junction nucleotides: 5. Together with reference TRBV5-1 and TRBJ1-2, the CDR3 gives the full variable domain: KAGVTQTPRYLIKTRGQQVTLSCSPISGHRSVSWYQQTPGQGLQFLFEYFSETQRNKGNFPGRFSGRQFSNSRSEMNVSTLELGDSALYLCASSLGGQGAGYGYTFGSGTRLTVV.

This clone turned up a few times. The CDR3 loop reads CASSLKGLGRLFF. The DNA of the CDR3 is TGTGCCAGCAGCTTAAAGGGTTTGGGTCGACTGTTTTTT. The rearrangement links TRBV7-9 to TRBJ1-4; no reliable D call. Germline lookup yields CDR1 SEHNR and CDR2 FQNEAQ (reference sequence). With 2 bases removed from V and 13 bases from J, the gap between germline ends came to 14 bases. The CDR3 length is 13 residues.

This sequence joins TRBV11-3 and TRBJ2-1, with TRBD2 identical over 9 bases. This CDR3 comprises 15 residues. The germline V gene has CDR1 SGHNT and CDR2 YENEEA. V lost 5 bases and J lost 8; bases outside the gene matches: 10. CDR3 loop: CASSRLAGSFDEQFF. The CDR3, as DNA: TGTGCCAGCAGCCGGCTAGCGGGAAGTTTCGATGAGCAGTTCTTC.

The rearrangement joins TRBV5-1 to TRBJ2-1; 7 bases fit TRBD1. From germline, CDR1 is SGHRS and CDR2 YFSETQ. This CDR3 spans 13 amino acids. V trimming: 7 bases; J trimming: 4 bases; junction bases outside the gene matches: 5. In DNA form, the CDR3 reads TGCGCCAGCGGGGGACAGTCGTACAATGAGCAGTTCTTC. It codes for CASGGQSYNEQFF.

The V and J genes are TRBV5-5 and TRBJ2-2; no reliable D call. Trimming shortened V by 4 bases and J by 4 bases, and 14 bases separated the two germline ends. CDR1 is SGHKS, CDR2 YYEKEE, per germline (reference sequence). The CDR3 contains 15 residues. The CDR3 sequence is CASSQDQSRTGELFF. The CDR3 nucleotides read TGTGCCAGCAGCCAAGATCAATCCCGCACCGGGGAGCTGTTTTTT.

The DNA of the CDR3 is TGTGCCAGCAGCTTGGGGGCCCTAAGACGAGCTTTCTTT. It specifies CASSLGALRRAFF. This chain connects TRBV5-6 to TRBJ1-1, with no clear D. Germline lookup yields CDR1 SGHDT and CDR2 YYEEEE. Deletions cut 0 bases from V and 10 bases from J, with 13 bases between. The CDR3 is made up of 13 amino acids.

The V and J genes are TRBV7-2 and TRBJ2-3; the match to TRBD2 covers 11 bases. This CDR3 has 15 amino acids. CDR1 and CDR2 from the germline V gene are SGHTA and FQGNSA. The ends lost 4 bases at V and 9 bases at J; junction bases unmatched: 9. The CDR3 sequence: CASSSLAGGEGTQYF. DNA for the CDR3: TGTGCCAGCAGCTCCCTAGCGGGGGGAGAGGGGACGCAGTATTTT.

The table lists this clone with a few counts. The chain couples TRBV2 to TRBJ2-7, with D perhaps matching TRBD1 (6 bases). The CDR3 is made up of 17 amino acids. CDR1 and CDR2 from the germline V gene are SNHLY and FYNNEI. The V end was cut by 1 base, the J end by 7 bases, with 23 bases between. CDR3 nucleotides: TGTGCCAGCAGTGAAGGGTTTACAGGGACCCCCGATAAGGAGCAGTACTTC. This codes for CASSEGFTGTPDKEQYF.

The chain is built from TRBV18 and TRBJ2-3, with D possibly TRBD2 on 6 matching bases. The length of the CDR3 is 13 residues. Germline CDR1 reads KGHSH; CDR2 reads LQKENI. Trimming left V 2 bases short and J 6 bases short, with 9 bases between. CDR3 DNA sequence: TGTGCCAGCTCACCAAACGCGGGGGATACGCAGTATTTT. As protein: CASSPNAGDTQYF.

The chain's CDR3 is CASSDRTDTQYF. The CDR3 DNA sequence: TGTGCCAGCAGTGATCGCACAGATACGCAGTATTTT. V gene TRBV2 combines with J gene TRBJ2-3; D not certain. V was cut by 3 bases and J by 1 base, with 2 bases left in between. The length of the CDR3 is 12 residues. CDR1 is SNHLY and CDR2 is FYNNEI in the germline V gene. Together with reference TRBV2 and TRBJ2-3, the CDR3 gives the full variable domain: EPEVTQTPSHQVTQMGQEVILRCVPISNHLYFYWYRQILGQKVEFLVSFYNNEISEKSEIFDDQFSVERPDGSNFTLKIRSTKLEDSAMYFCASSDRTDTQYFGPGTRLTVL.

The rearrangement joins TRBV28 to TRBJ1-1, with a weak D call TRBD1 (6 bases). Trimming left V 2 bases short and J 13 bases short, with 20 bases between. The length of the CDR3 is 14 residues. CDR1 is MDHEN, CDR2 SYDVKM, per germline. CDR3 protein: CASSLTHRGPGGFF. The DNA of the CDR3 is TGTGCCAGCAGTTTAACCCACCGGGGGCCTGGAGGTTTCTTT.

The gene calls are TRBV12-5 and TRBJ2-1, with 11 bases matching TRBD2. This CDR3 is built from 15 residues. Germline CDR1 is LGHNT and CDR2 is FRNRAP. The V segment lost 5 bases and the J segment 4 bases; nucleotides outside the gene matches: 4. The CDR3 loop reads CASGLGTSGYNEQFF. CDR3 sequence (DNA): TGTGCTAGTGGTCTCGGGACTAGCGGATACAATGAGCAGTTCTTC.